The clone carrying this TCR beta chain turned up a few times. V dropped 7 bases and J dropped 2 bases, with 8 bases sitting between them. Germline CDR1 MDHEN, CDR2 SYDVKM. The CDR3 sequence is 12 residues long. Stated treatment: oral pan-JAK inhibitor, 5-10 mg twice daily. The authors extracted RNA and reverse transcribed it into cDNA as the sequencing template. Only in-frame clones appear in the TCRdb table, and some are missing; sequencing was by immunoSEQ multiplex PCR. The top ten clones hold roughly 20% of a sample with 64,000 or so clones, under 60% of them seen once. The data belong to a study of CD8+ T cells in alopecia areata.

This chain joins TRBV28 and TRBJ1-2, with a possible D match to TRBD1 (5 bases). The receptor was isolated from a human donor with alopecia areata. This material consisted of CD8+ T cells sorted from blood, taken at approximately week 37, from a patient treated with tofacitinib. The CDR3 coding sequence is TGTGCCAGCACCAAGGGGAACTATGGCTACACCTTC. Protein: CASTKGNYGYTF.